Detailed here is one TCR beta chain. The data were taken from a study of blood T cell repertoires in COVID-19. Some clones are missing from TCRdb's copy, which holds only in-frame ones; the method was immunoSEQ multiplex PCR. Of about 230,000 clones in the sample, approximately 82% are singletons; the top ten hold about 2.1%. J gave up 3 bases and V 7 bases, and 13 bases lay outside the gene matches. Germline values: CDR1 SNHLY, CDR2 FYNNEI. The CDR3 runs to 17 residues. Sequenced input: peripheral blood. The chain couples TRBV2 to TRBJ2-1, with TRBD2 matching 9 bases. The source of this sequence is a man in his forties or fifties who had recovered from COVID-19. The CDR3 loop is CASTSIASGNYYNEQFF. CDR3 nucleotides: TGTGCCAGCACCTCCATCGCTAGCGGGAACTACTACAATGAGCAGTTCTTC.